The 21 T cell receptor beta chains listed next were all sequenced from one sample in a study of human T cells and chemical hapten exposure. Time point specified: patch test 1, 2 weeks after DPC sensitization. Described treatment: therapeutic diphenylcyclopropenone sensitization with weekly scalp DPC. TCRdb processed the RACE reads anew with MiXCR; each CDR3 protein has one entry. The sample has 350,000 or so distinct CDR3 sequences; approximately 6.3% are singletons. The specimen comprised whole blood, sampled in connection with sensitization to the hapten diphenylcyclopropenone (DPC). Receptors originate from a woman between 18 and 29 years old with alopecia areata. Some clones in this sample may be carry-over from other donors' samples.

In this sample, this clonotype turned up many times. J is TRBJ2-2 and V is TRBV20-1, with 9 bases matching TRBD2. After removal of 5 bases from V and 4 bases from J, the junction contained 5 bases not matched to a gene. There are 14 residues in the CDR3. Germline CDR1 and CDR2: DFQATT and SNEGSKA (reference sequence). This CDR3 is CSAPAGGSTGELFF. In DNA form, the CDR3 reads TGCAGTGCTCCAGCGGGGGGCAGCACCGGGGAGCTGTTTTTT.

This clonotype was seen only a few times. The chain joins TRBV4-2 to TRBJ1-3; TRBD1 aligns across 11 bases. The CDR3 loop spans 20 amino acids. The V gene end was trimmed by 0 bases and the J gene end by 0 bases; junction bases not matched to a gene: 10. Germline V lookup: CDR1 LGHNA, CDR2 YNFKEQ. CDR3 loop: CASSQDSWTGGTFSGNTIYF. The CDR3 DNA is TGTGCCAGCAGCCAAGATTCTTGGACAGGGGGCACTTTCTCTGGAAACACCATATATTTT.

This chain links TRBV5-6 with TRBJ1-6, with D possibly being TRBD1 (6 bases). CDR1 SGHDT and CDR2 YYEEEE come from the germline V gene. The CDR3 has 15 residues. V was trimmed by 2 bases and J by 7 bases, leaving 13 bases between them. CDR3 amino acids: CASSFWGLINSPLHF. CDR3 nucleotide sequence: TGTGCCAGCAGCTTTTGGGGGCTAATAAATTCACCCCTCCACTTT.

J is TRBJ1-1 and V is TRBV12-3 or TRBV12-4; D gene uncertain. V was cut by 8 bases and J by 0 bases, with 10 bases left in between. The CDR3 has 13 residues. The CDR3 protein is CASGVHMNTEAFF. DNA for the CDR3: TGTGCCAGCGGGGTACACATGAACACTGAAGCTTTCTTT.

This clonotype has at least ten counts. In DNA, the CDR3 is TGTGCCACCAGTCACAGGGTGGAGAGCAATGAGCAGTTCTTC. It encodes CATSHRVESNEQFF. This sequence joins TRBV15 and TRBJ2-1, with D possibly being TRBD1 (6 bases). Germline CDR1 is LNHNV and CDR2 is YYDKDF (reference sequence). This CDR3 comprises 14 residues. V lost 6 bases and J lost 6, with 15 bases in between.

The chain couples TRBV12-3 or TRBV12-4 to TRBJ1-2, with TRBD1 as a possible D gene (6 bases). There are 14 residues in the CDR3. Trimming left V 6 bases short and J 3 bases short, with 14 bases between. The CDR3 reads CASRPWTDYYGYTF. The CDR3 DNA sequence: TGTGCCAGCAGACCCTGGACAGACTACTATGGCTACACCTTC.

This clonotype was picked up many times. J is TRBJ1-6 and V is TRBV11-2; D gene unclear. The V gene lost 0 bases and the J gene lost 7 bases, with 7 bases spanning the gap. Germline V gene lookup returns CDR1 SGHAT and CDR2 FQNNGV. This CDR3 region has 14 residues. The CDR3: CASSLDTANSPLHF. In DNA, the CDR3 is TGTGCCAGCAGCTTAGATACAGCCAATTCACCCCTCCACTTT.

This clonotype has a handful of counts. The rearrangement links TRBV7-9 to TRBJ1-1; 7 bases line up with TRBD1. J gave up 11 bases and V 4 bases, and 10 bases lay outside the gene matches. CDR3 length equals 13 residues. CDR1 and CDR2 from the germline V gene are SEHNR and FQNEAQ (reference sequence). CDR3 amino acids: CASSSGQTPVAFF. The CDR3 DNA sequence: TGTGCCAGCAGCTCGGGACAGACCCCTGTGGCTTTCTTT.

There are many counts of this clonotype. The CDR3 loop reads CAISDVRGLLNTEAFF. In DNA form, the CDR3 reads TGTGCCATCAGTGATGTCAGGGGGCTCCTGAACACTGAAGCTTTCTTT. V gene TRBV10-3 combines with J gene TRBJ1-1; 8 positions agree with TRBD1. CDR1 ENHRY and CDR2 SYGVKD come from the germline V gene. This CDR3 comprises 16 residues. V shed 3 bases and J 0 bases; nucleotides not matched to a gene: 6.

In its sample, this clonotype was seen a few times. In DNA, the CDR3 is TGTGCCAGCAGCTTACCCCCCCATCGTACGCAGTATTTT. Its translation is CASSLPPHRTQYF. The rearrangement joins TRBV7-3 to TRBJ2-3; D is unresolved. The CDR3 extends over 13 amino acids. The germline CDR1 and CDR2 sequences are SGHTA and FQGTGA. Trimming took 2 bases from V and 8 from J, leaving 11 bases between them.

This clonotype was seen many times. The V gene is TRBV14, the J gene TRBJ2-7; D call uncertain. V shed 3 bases and J shed 6 bases, with 24 bases lying between them. Germline CDR1 and CDR2: SGHDN and FVKESK. The CDR3 extends over 17 amino acids. CDR3 DNA sequence: TGTGCCAGCAGCCACGTAGGGCACTGGGGTTCGAGAGGCGAGCAGTACTTC. It encodes CASSHVGHWGSRGEQYF.

This clonotype was counted many times. V usage is TRBV9 and J usage is TRBJ2-7, with D possibly matching TRBD1 (5 bases). Per germline, CDR1 SGDLS and CDR2 YYNGEE. V gave up 2 bases and J gave up 2 bases, with 11 bases separating them. CDR3 length: 14 amino acids. The CDR3 nucleotides read TGTGCCAGCAGCGTTGACCAGGGCCCCTACGAGCAGTACTTC. As protein: CASSVDQGPYEQYF.

This clonotype came up a few times. CDR3 DNA sequence: TGTGCCAGCAGTTTGAGAAGCCGAGAGACCCAGTACTTC. Protein: CASSLRSRETQYF. V and J are TRBV12-3 or TRBV12-4 and TRBJ2-5; D uncertain. V was clipped by 3 bases and J by 4 bases, with 9 bases between them. The CDR3 totals 13 residues.

The chain has TRBV5-1 and TRBJ1-2, with TRBD1 matching over 8 bases. Germline loops: CDR1 SGHRS, CDR2 YFSETQ. This CDR3 spans 14 amino acids. Trimming took 4 bases from V and 3 from J; bases not matched to a gene: 5. DNA for the CDR3: TGCGCCAGCAGCGTCGACAGGGGCGACTATGGCTACACCTTC. Residues: CASSVDRGDYGYTF.

This clonotype was found many times. The gene calls are TRBV7-2 and TRBJ2-1, with D unresolved. The CDR3 loop spans 13 amino acids. Trimming took off 8 bases at V and 7 bases at J, with 15 bases between the two ends. From germline, CDR1 is SGHTA and CDR2 FQGNSA. The CDR3 DNA reads as TGTGCCAGCGCTCAGTGGGGAACGAATGAGCAGTTCTTC. It specifies CASAQWGTNEQFF.

This clonotype has a handful of counts. The rearrangement uses TRBV10-3 and TRBJ2-2; 8 bases line up with TRBD1. Germline values: CDR1 ENHRY, CDR2 SYGVKD. The CDR3 contains 15 residues. J lost 6 bases, V lost 0 bases, and 3 bases had no gene match. The CDR3 here is CAISESGQGAGELFF. The DNA for the CDR3 is TGTGCCATCAGTGAGTCTGGACAGGGCGCCGGGGAGCTGTTTTTT.

The chain combines TRBV12-3 or TRBV12-4 with TRBJ2-7; TRBD2 agrees at 11 bases. This CDR3 has 17 amino acids. V lost 2 bases and J lost 0; bases outside the gene matches: 6. CDR3 in DNA: TGTGCCAGCAGTTTATCTAGCGGGGGGTTTAGCTCCTACGAGCAGTACTTC. It encodes CASSLSSGGFSSYEQYF.

This clonotype was counted a few times. The genes are TRBV12-3 or TRBV12-4 and TRBJ2-5; possible D gene TRBD1, 5 bases. The CDR3 length is 14 residues. The V gene lost 6 bases and the J gene lost 0 bases, with 11 bases spanning the gap. This CDR3 reads CASRLDTNQETQYF. The CDR3 coding sequence is TGTGCCAGCAGATTGGACACAAACCAAGAGACCCAGTACTTC.

This clonotype has a count of ten or more. This sequence joins TRBV4-2 and TRBJ2-1; 7 positions match TRBD2. Per the germline V gene, CDR1 is LGHNA and CDR2 is YNFKEQ. V shed 2 bases, J shed 3 bases, and the junction held 4 bases outside the gene matches. The CDR3 covers 15 residues. CDR3 loop: CASSQIAGLYNEQFF. CDR3 DNA: TGTGCCAGCAGCCAAATAGCGGGTCTCTACAATGAGCAGTTCTTC.

This clonotype occurred many times. This chain connects TRBV6-9 to TRBJ1-6; 12 bases fit TRBD1. Germline CDR1 and CDR2: MNHGY and SVAAGI. V lost 0 bases to trimming and J lost 7 bases; unmatched junction nucleotides: 16. The CDR3 totals 21 residues. This chain's CDR3 is CASSYSAGDRGRKGSNSPLHF. The CDR3 DNA sequence: TGTGCCAGCAGTTATTCCGCCGGGGACAGGGGGCGGAAGGGTAGCAATTCACCCCTCCACTTT.

The V gene is TRBV7-2, the J gene TRBJ2-3, with no clear D. The CDR3 loop spans 13 amino acids. Germline CDR1 SGHTA, CDR2 FQGNSA. V dropped 5 bases and J dropped 6 bases, with 12 bases sitting between them. DNA for the CDR3: TGTGCCAGCAGCATCGAGGCAGCCGATACGCAGTATTTT. It specifies CASSIEAADTQYF.